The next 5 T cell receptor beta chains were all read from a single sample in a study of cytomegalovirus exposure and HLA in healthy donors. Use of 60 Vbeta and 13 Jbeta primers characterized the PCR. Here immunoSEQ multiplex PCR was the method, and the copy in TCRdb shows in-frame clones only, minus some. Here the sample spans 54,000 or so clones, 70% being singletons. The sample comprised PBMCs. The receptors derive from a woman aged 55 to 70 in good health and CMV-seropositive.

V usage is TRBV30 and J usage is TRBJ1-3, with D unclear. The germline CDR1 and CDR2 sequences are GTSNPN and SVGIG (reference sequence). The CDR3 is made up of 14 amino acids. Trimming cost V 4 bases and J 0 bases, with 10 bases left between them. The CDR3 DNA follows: TGTGCCTGGACCGACACGTACTCTGGAAACACCATATATTTT. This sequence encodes CAWTDTYSGNTIYF.

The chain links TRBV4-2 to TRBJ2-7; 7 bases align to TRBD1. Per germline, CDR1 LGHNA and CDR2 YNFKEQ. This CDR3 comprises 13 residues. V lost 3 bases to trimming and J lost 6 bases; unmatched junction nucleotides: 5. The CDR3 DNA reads TGTGCCAGCAGCCAGGAAGACAGGGCCGAGCAGTACTTC. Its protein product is CASSQEDRAEQYF.

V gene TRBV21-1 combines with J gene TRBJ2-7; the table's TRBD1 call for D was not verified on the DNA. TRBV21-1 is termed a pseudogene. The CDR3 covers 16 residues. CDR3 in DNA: TGTGCCAGCAGCAAAGCGTCGGCAGGGGTCGGGTACGAGCAGTACTTC. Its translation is CASSKASAGVGYEQYF.

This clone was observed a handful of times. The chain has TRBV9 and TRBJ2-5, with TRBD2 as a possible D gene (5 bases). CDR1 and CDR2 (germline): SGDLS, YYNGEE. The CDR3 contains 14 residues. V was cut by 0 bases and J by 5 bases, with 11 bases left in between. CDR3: CASSVAVGEETQYF. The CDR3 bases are TGTGCCAGCAGCGTAGCCGTGGGAGAGGAGACCCAGTACTTC.

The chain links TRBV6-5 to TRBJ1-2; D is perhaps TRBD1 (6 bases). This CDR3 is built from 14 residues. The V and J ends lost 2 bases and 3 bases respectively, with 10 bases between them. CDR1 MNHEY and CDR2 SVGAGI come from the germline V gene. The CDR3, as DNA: TGTGCCAGCAGTTACGGGGGCAGCGACTATGGCTACACCTTC. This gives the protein CASSYGGSDYGYTF.